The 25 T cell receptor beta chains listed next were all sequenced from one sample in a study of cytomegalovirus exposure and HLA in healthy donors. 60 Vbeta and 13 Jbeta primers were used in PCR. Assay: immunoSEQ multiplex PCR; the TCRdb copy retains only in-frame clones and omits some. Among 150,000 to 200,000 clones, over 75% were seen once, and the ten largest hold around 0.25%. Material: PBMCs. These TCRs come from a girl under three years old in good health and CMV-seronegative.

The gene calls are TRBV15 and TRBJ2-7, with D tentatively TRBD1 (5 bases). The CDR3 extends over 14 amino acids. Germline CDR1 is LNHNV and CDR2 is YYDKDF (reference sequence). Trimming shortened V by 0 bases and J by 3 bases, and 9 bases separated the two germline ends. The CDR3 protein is CATSRDDSLYEQYF. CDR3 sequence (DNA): TGTGCCACCAGCAGAGATGACAGTCTCTACGAGCAGTACTTC.

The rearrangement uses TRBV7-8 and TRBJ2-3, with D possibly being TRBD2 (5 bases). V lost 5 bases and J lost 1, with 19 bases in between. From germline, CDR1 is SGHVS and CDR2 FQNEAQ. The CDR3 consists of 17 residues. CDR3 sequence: CASSPLPDSRGTDTQYF. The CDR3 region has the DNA TGTGCCAGCAGCCCTCTACCTGACTCGAGGGGCACAGATACGCAGTATTTT.

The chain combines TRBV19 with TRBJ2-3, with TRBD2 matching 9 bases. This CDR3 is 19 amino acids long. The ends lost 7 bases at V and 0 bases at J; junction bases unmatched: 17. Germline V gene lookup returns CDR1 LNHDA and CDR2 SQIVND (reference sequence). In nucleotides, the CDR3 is TGTGCCAGTACCCCAGGGGGGACTAGCCGGCTTTCTAGCACAGATACGCAGTATTTT. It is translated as CASTPGGTSRLSSTDTQYF.

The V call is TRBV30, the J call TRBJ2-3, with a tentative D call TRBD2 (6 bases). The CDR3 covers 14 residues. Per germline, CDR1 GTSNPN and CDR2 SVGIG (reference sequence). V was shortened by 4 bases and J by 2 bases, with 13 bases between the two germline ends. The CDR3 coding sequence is TGTGCCTGGAACGAGGGACTGTACACAGATACGCAGTATTTT. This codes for CAWNEGLYTDTQYF. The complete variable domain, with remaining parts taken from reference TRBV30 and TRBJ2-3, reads SQTIHQWPATLVQPVGSPLSLECTVEGTSNPNLYWYRQAAGRGLQLLFYSVGIGQISSEVPQNLSASRPQDRQFILSSKKLLLSDSGFYLCAWNEGLYTDTQYFGPGTRLTVL.

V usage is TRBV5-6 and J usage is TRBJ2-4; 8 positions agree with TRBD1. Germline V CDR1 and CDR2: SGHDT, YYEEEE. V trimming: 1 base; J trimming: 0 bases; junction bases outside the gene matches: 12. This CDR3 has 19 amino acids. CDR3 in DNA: TGTGCCAGCAGCTTGTTCGCAAGACAGGGGACTTTAGCCAAAAACATTCAGTACTTC. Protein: CASSLFARQGTLAKNIQYF.

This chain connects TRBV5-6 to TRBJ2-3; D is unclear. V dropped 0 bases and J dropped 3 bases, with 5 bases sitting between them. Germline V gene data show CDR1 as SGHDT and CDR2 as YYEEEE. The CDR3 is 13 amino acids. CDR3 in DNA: TGTGCCAGCAGCTTGGGGAGTACAGATACGCAGTATTTT. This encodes CASSLGSTDTQYF.

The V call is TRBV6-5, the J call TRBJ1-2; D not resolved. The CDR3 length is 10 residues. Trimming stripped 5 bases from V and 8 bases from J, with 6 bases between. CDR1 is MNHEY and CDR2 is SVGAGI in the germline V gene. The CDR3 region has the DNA TGTGCCAGCAGTGAGTTGGGCTACACCTTC. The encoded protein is CASSELGYTF.

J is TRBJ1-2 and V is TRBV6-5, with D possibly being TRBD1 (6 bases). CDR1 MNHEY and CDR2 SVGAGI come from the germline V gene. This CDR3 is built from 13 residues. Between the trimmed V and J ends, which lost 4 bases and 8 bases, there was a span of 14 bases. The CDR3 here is CASSSYRDSGYTF. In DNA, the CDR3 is TGTGCCAGCAGTTCTTACAGGGATAGCGGCTACACCTTC.

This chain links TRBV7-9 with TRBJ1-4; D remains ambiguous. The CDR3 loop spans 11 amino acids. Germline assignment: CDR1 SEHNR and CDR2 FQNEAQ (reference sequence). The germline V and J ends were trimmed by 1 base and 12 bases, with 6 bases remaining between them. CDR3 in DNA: TGTGCCAGCAGCTTAGATCAGGAACTGTTTTTT. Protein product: CASSLDQELFF.

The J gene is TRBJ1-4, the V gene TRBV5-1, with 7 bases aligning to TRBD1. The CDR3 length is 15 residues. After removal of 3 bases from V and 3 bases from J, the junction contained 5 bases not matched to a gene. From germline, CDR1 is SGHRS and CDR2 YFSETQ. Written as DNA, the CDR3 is TGCGCCAGCAGCTCCGCCGGGACAGCTAATGAAAAACTGTTTTTT. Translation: CASSSAGTANEKLFF. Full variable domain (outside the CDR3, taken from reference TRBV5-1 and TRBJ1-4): KAGVTQTPRYLIKTRGQQVTLSCSPISGHRSVSWYQQTPGQGLQFLFEYFSETQRNKGNFPGRFSGRQFSNSRSEMNVSTLELGDSALYLCASSSAGTANEKLFFGSGTQLSVL.

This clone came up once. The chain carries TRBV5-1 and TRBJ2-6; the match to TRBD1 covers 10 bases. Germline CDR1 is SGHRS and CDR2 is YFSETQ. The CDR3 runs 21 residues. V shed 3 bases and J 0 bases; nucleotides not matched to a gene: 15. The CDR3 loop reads CASSSRLTSDRGYSGANVLTF. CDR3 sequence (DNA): TGCGCCAGCAGCTCCCGCCTAACTTCGGACAGGGGGTACTCTGGGGCCAACGTCCTGACTTTC.

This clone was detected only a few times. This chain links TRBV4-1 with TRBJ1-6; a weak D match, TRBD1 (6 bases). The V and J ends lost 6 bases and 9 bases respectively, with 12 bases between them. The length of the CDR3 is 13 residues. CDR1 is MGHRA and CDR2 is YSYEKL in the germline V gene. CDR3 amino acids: CASSVTGLSPLHF. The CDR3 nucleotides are TGCGCCAGCAGTGTGACAGGCCTTTCACCCCTCCACTTT.

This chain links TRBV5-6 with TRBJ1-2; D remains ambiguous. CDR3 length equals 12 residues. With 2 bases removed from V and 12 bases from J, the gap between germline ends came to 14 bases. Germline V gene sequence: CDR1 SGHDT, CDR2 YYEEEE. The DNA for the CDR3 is TGTGCCAGCAGCTTCTCTTTCTATCACCACACCTTC. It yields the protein CASSFSFYHHTF.

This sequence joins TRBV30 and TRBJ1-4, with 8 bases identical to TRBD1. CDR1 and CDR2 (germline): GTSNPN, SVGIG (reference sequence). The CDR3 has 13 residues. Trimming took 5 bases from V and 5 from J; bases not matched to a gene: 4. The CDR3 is CAWGQGLNEKLFF. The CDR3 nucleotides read TGTGCCTGGGGACAGGGATTAAATGAAAAACTGTTTTTT.

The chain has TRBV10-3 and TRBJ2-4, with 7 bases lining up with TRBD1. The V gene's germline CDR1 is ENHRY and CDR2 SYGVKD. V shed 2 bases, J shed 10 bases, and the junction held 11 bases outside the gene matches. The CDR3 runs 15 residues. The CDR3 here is CAISEPSDRAGIQYF. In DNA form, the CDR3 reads TGTGCCATCAGTGAGCCCTCAGACAGGGCGGGTATTCAGTACTTC.

This CDR3 is CASSQELYGSADTQYF. The CDR3 region has the DNA TGCGCCAGCAGCCAAGAGTTGTACGGGAGTGCAGATACGCAGTATTTT. The rearrangement joins TRBV4-3 to TRBJ2-3, with D tentatively TRBD2 (6 bases). Germline V lookup: CDR1 LGHNA, CDR2 YSLEER. V gave up 0 bases and J gave up 4 bases, with 14 bases separating them. There are 16 residues in the CDR3.

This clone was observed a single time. The CDR3 nucleotides are TGTGCCAGTAGTACGCGACTAGCGGAATACAATGAGCAGTTCTTC. Its translation is CASSTRLAEYNEQFF. This rearrangement joins TRBV19 to TRBJ2-1, with TRBD2 matching over 9 bases. Germline V gene lookup returns CDR1 LNHDA and CDR2 SQIVND (reference sequence). This CDR3 is 15 amino acids long. J lost 4 bases, V lost 4 bases, and 5 bases had no gene match.

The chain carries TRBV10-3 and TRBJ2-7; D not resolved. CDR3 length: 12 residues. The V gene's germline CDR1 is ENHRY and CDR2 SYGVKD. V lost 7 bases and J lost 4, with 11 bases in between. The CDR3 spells CAITDKDYEQYF. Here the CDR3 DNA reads TGTGCCATCACCGACAAGGATTACGAGCAGTACTTC.

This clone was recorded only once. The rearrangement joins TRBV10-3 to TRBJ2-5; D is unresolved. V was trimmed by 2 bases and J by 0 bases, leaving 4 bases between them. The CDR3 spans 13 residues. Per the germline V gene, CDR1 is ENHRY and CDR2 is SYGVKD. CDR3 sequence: CAISETNQETQYF. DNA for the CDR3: TGTGCCATCAGTGAGACTAACCAAGAGACCCAGTACTTC.

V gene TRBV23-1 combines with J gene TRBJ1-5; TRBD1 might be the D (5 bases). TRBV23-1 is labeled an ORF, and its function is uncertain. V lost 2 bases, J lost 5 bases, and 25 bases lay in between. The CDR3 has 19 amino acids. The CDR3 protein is CASSQNLANLSGGYQPQHF. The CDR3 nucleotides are TGCGCCAGCAGTCAAAACTTAGCCAACCTAAGCGGGGGGTATCAGCCCCAGCATTTT.

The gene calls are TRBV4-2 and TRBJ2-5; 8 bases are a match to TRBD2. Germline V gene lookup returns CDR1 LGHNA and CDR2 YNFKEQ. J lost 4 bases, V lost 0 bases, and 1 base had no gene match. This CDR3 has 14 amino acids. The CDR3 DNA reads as TGTGCCAGCAGCCAAGACGGGGGGGGAGAGACCCAGTACTTC. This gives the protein CASSQDGGGETQYF.

In nucleotides, the CDR3 is TGTGCCAGCCGGGGGGGGGCCGGGTACGAGCAGTACTTC. As protein: CASRGGAGYEQYF. This chain uses TRBV19 with TRBJ2-7, with 8 bases fitting TRBD2. Germline V gene sequence: CDR1 LNHDA, CDR2 SQIVND (reference sequence). V was pared by 9 bases and J by 4 bases, with 8 bases of the junction left unmatched. This CDR3 comprises 13 residues.

The CDR3 coding sequence is TGTGCCAGCACCCAGACAGGGAGCTATTATAATTCACCCCTCCACTTT. Protein: CASTQTGSYYNSPLHF. The chain joins TRBV27 to TRBJ1-6, with 7 bases fitting TRBD1. With 7 bases clipped from V and 4 bases from J, the junction kept 10 bases outside the gene matches. Germline CDR1 and CDR2: MNHEY and SMNVEV (reference sequence). The CDR3 totals 16 residues.

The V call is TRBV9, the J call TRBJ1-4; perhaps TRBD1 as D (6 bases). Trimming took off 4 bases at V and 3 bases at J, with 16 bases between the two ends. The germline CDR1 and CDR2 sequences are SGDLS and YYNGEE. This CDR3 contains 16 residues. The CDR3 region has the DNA TGTGCCAGCAGCCCTACCCCAGGGGCGGCTAATGAAAAACTGTTTTTT. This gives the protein CASSPTPGAANEKLFF.

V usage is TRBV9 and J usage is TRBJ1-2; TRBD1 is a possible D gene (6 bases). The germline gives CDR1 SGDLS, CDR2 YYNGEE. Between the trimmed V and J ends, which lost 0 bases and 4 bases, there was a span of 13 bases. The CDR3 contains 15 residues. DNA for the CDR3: TGTGCCAGCAGCGTAGGGCAACTAGGGGGCTATGGCTACACCTTC. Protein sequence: CASSVGQLGGYGYTF.